This T cell receptor (beta chain) comes out of a study of graft-versus-host responses after intestinal transplantation. Concerning this clone: Its antigen is currently unknown.

Findings and caveats of the study: Peak levels of circulating GvH clones tracked with early post-transplant HvG declines.

The table came from immunoSEQ multiplex PCR; TCRdb's copy has only in-frame clones and leaves some out. The sample consists of 25,000 to 30,000 clones, around 94% of them appearing once. V gave up 5 bases and J gave up 4 bases, with 15 bases separating them. The CDR3 sequence is 14 residues long. Germline V gives CDR1 SGHVS, CDR2 FQNEAQ. Sequences were derived from PBMCs, sampled roughly 32 days after intestinal transplant. J is TRBJ2-7 and V is TRBV7-8; D remains unclear. The source is a human patient who received an intestinal transplant, so some T cells may come from the graft donor. This chain's CDR3 is CASSTTWLGYEQYF. The CDR3 nucleotides read TGTGCCAGCAGCACAACTTGGTTAGGTTACGAGCAGTACTTC.